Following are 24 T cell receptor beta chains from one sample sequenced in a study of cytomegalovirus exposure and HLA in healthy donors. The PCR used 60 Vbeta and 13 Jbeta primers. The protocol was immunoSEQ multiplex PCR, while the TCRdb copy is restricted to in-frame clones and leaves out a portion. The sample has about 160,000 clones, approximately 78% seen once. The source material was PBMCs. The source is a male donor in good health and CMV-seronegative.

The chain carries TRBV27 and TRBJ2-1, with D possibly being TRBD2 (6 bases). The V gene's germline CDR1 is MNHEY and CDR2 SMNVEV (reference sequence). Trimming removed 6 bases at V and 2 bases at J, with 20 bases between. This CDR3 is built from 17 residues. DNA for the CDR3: TGTGCCAGCAGCCACGGGACTTCCCAATGGGCCTACAATGAGCAGTTCTTC. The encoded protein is CASSHGTSQWAYNEQFF.

For the CDR3, the DNA is TGTGCCAGCAGCGTAGGAAGGGTAGCGGGGGAGCTCAAAAACATTCAGTACTTC. Translating it yields CASSVGRVAGELKNIQYF. The chain combines TRBV9 with TRBJ2-4; 9 bases align to TRBD2. Germline V gene data show CDR1 as SGDLS and CDR2 as YYNGEE. V lost 0 bases to trimming and J lost 3 bases; unmatched junction nucleotides: 10. This CDR3 is built from 18 residues.

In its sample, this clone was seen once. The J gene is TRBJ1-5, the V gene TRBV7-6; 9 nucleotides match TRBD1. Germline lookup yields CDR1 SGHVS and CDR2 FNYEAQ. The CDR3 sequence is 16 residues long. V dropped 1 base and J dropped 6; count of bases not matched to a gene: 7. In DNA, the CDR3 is TGTGCCAGCAGCTTAGACTTGGGACAGGGTCTTCAGCCCCAGCATTTT. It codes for CASSLDLGQGLQPQHF.

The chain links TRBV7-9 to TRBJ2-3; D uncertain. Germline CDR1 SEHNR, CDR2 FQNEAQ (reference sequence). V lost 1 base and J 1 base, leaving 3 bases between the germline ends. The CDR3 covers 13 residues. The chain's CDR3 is CASSLVGTDTQYF. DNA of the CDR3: TGTGCCAGCAGCTTAGTCGGCACAGATACGCAGTATTTT.

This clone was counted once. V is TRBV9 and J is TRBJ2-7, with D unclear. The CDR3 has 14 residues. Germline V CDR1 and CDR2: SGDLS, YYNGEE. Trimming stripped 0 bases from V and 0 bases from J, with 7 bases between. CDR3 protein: CASSVVGSSYEQYF. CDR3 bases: TGTGCCAGCAGCGTAGTGGGCAGCTCCTACGAGCAGTACTTC.

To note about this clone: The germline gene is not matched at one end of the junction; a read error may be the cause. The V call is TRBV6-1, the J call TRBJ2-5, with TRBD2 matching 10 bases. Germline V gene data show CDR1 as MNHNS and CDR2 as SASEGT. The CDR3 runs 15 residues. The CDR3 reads CASSEVKSGGALNHF. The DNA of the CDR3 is TGTGCCAGCAGTGAAGTGAAAAGCGGGGGGGCCCTAAACCACTTC.

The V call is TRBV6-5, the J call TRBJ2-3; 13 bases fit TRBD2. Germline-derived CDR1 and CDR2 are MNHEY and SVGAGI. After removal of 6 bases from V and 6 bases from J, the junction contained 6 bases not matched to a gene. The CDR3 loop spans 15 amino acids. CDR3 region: CASRDTSGGADTQYF. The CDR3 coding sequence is TGTGCCAGCAGAGATACTAGCGGGGGGGCGGATACGCAGTATTTT.

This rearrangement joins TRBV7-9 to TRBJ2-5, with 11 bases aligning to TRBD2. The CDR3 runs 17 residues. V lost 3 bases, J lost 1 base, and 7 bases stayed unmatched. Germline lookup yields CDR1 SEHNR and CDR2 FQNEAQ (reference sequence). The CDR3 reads CASSLKPGLAVQETQYF. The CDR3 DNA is TGTGCCAGCAGCTTGAAACCGGGACTAGCGGTCCAAGAGACCCAGTACTTC.

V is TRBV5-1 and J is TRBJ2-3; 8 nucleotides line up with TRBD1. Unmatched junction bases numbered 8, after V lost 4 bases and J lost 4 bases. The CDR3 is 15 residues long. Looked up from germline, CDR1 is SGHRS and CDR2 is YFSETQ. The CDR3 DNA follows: TGCGCCAGCAGCCCCTTGGACAGGGAGGCAGATACGCAGTATTTT. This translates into CASSPLDREADTQYF.

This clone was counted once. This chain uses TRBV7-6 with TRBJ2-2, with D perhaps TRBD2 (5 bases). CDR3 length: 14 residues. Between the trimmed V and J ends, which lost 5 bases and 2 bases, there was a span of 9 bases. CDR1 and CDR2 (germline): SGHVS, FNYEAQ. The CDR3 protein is CASSPGYNTGELFF. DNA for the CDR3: TGTGCCAGCAGCCCGGGGTACAACACCGGGGAGCTGTTTTTT.

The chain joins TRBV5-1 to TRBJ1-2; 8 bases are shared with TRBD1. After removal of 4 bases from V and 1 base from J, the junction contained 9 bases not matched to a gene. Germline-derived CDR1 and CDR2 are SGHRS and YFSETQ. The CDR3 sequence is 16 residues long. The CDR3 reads CASSRVGQAINYGYTF. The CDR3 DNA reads TGCGCCAGCAGCCGTGTGGGACAGGCAATTAACTATGGCTACACCTTC.

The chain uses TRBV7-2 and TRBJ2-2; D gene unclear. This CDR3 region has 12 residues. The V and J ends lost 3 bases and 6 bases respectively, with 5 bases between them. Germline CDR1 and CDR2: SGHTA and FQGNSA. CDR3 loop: CASSFLSGELFF. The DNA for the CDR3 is TGTGCCAGCAGCTTTCTGTCCGGGGAGCTGTTTTTT. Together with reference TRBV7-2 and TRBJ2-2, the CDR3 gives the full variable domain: GAGVSQSPSNKVTEKGKDVELRCDPISGHTALYWYRQSLGQGLEFLIYFQGNSAPDKSGLPSDRFSAERTGGSVSTLTIQRTQQEDSAVYLCASSFLSGELFFGEGSRLTVL.

CDR3 region: CASSSRAGLSYNEQFF. In DNA form, the CDR3 reads TGTGCCAGCAGTTCGCGAGCGGGCCTTTCCTACAATGAGCAGTTCTTC. The genes are TRBV27 and TRBJ2-1; D is perhaps TRBD2 (6 bases). The V gene lost 4 bases and the J gene lost 1 base, with 14 bases spanning the gap. This CDR3 region has 16 residues. The V gene's germline CDR1 is MNHEY and CDR2 SMNVEV (reference sequence).

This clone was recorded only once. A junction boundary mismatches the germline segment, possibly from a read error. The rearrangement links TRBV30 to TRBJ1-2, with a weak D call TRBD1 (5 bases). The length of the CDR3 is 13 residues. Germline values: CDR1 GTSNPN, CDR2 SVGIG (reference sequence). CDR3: CAWIPKQAVLFPF. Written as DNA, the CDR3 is TGTGCCTGGATCCCAAAACAGGCCGTACTCTTCCCCTTC.

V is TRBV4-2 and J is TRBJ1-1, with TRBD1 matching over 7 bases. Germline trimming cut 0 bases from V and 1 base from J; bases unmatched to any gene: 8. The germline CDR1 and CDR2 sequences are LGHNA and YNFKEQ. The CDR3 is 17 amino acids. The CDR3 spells CASSQDQWGQKNTEAFF. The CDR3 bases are TGTGCCAGCAGCCAAGATCAATGGGGACAGAAGAACACTGAAGCTTTCTTT.

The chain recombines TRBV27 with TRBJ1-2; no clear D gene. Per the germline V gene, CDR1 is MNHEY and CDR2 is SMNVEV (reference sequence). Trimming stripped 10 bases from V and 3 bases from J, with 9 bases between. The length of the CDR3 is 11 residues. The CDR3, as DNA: TGTGCCACCGTCCCGTACTATGGCTACACCTTC. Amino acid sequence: CATVPYYGYTF.

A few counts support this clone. CDR3 coding DNA: TGCGCCAGCAGCCCGGGACAGGGTTTCGGCGAGCAGTACTTC. It yields the protein CASSPGQGFGEQYF. The gene calls are TRBV4-3 and TRBJ2-7; 9 nucleotides match TRBD1. Per germline, CDR1 LGHNA and CDR2 YSLEER. CDR3 size: 14 residues. J lost 6 bases, V lost 4 bases, and 7 bases had no gene match.

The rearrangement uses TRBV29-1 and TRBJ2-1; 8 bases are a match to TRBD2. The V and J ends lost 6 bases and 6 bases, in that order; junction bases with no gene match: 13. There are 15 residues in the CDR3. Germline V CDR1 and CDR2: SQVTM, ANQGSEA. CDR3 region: CSVRLSSGLFNEQFF. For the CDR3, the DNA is TGCAGCGTGCGACTATCTAGCGGGCTTTTCAATGAGCAGTTCTTC.

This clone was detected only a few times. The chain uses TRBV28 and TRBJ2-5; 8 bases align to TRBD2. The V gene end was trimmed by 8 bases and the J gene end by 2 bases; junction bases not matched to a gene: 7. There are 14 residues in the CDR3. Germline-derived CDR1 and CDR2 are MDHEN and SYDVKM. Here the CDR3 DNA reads TGTGCCAGCCAAATCGGGGGGGGGCAAGAGACCCAGTACTTC. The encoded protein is CASQIGGGQETQYF.

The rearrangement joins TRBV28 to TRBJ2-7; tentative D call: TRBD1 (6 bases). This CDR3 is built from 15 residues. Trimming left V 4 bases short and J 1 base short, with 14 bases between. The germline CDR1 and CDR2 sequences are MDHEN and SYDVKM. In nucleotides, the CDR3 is TGTGCCAGCAGTTCGATCGACAGGAGATCCTACGAGCAGTACTTC. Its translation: CASSSIDRRSYEQYF.

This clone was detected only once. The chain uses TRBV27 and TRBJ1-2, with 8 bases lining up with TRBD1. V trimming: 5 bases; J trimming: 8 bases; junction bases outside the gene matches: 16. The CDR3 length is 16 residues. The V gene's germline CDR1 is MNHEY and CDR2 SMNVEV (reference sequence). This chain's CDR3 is CASSPLIPQGEGGYTF. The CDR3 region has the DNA TGTGCCAGCAGTCCGCTAATTCCACAGGGGGAGGGAGGCTACACCTTC.

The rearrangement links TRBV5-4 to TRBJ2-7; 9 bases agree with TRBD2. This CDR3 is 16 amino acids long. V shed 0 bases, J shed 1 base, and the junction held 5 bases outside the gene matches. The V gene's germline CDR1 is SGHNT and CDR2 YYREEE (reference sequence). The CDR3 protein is CASSLEGGRGSYEQYF. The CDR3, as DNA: TGTGCCAGCAGCTTGGAGGGCGGGAGGGGATCCTACGAGCAGTACTTC.

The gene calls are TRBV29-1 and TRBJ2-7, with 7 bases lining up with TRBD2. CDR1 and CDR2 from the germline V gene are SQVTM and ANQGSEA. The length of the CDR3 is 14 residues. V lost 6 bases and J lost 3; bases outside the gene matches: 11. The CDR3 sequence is CSVDREASGYEQYF. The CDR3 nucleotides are TGCAGCGTGGATAGGGAGGCTAGCGGCTACGAGCAGTACTTC.

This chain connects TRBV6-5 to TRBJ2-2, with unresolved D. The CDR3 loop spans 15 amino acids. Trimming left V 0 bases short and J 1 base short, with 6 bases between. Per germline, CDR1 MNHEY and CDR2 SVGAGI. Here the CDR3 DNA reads TGTGCCAGCAGTTACTCTCCACAGAACACCGGGGAGCTGTTTTTT. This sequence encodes CASSYSPQNTGELFF.